This T cell receptor beta chain originates from a study of T-cell memory formation after mild COVID-19. Study findings and constraints: Clones that contracted from day 15 to 85 were balanced CD4/CD8, while later expanders leaned CD4+. Mainly CM and EM harbored the contracting CD4+ clones; mainly EMRA harbored the CD8+ ones.

This CDR3 spans 15 amino acids. V lost 0 bases, J lost 10 bases, and 6 bases stayed unmatched. Germline V gives CDR1 SGHRS, CDR2 YFSETQ. After 5'RACE with constant-segment primers, TCR alpha and TCR beta cDNA libraries carrying sample barcodes and UMIs were obtained. TCRdb called the 5' RACE reads again in MiXCR, with one record for every CDR3 protein. The repertoire holds just over 150,000 distinct CDR3 sequences, with around a third as singletons. This clonotype was seen a few times. Its specificity is not known. Sequencing input: PBMCs or a T cell subset sorted from them (not recorded which). V usage is TRBV5-1 and J usage is TRBJ2-1; 11 positions match TRBD2. This receptor was identified in an adult woman who had mild COVID-19 (a few samples of this study predate the infection). Cell type and time point are not known. CDR3 coding DNA: TGCGCCAGCAGCTTGGTTTCTAGCGGGGGGCCCGAGCAGTTCTTC. Residues: CASSLVSSGGPEQFF.